One and the same sample provided the 18 T cell receptor beta chains below, sequenced in a study of brain T cells in children with intractable seizures (dated by TCRdb to the early 2020s). The time point tag for this specimen amounts to: blood from clinic visit 5 months post-surgery; TSC patient then seizure free. Library construction relied on the immunoSEQ multiplex PCR assay. TCRdb obtained this table from immuneACCESS and retained in-frame rearrangements with V and J assigned. These tables miss some clones; where compared with another copy, unresolved V genes account for less than half of the shortfall, and the remainder is unexplained. Across this sample there are about 350,000 clones, with roughly 93% seen only once. The ten biggest clones cover 5.7% of the sample. This specimen consisted of peripheral blood, obtained around 5 months after surgery. Receptors were obtained from a boy in the first two years of life with tuberous sclerosis and intractable seizures.

V and J are TRBV7-8 and TRBJ2-3; 9 bases align to TRBD2. CDR1 and CDR2 (germline): SGHVS, FQNEAQ. CDR3 length: 17 residues. Trimming took 5 bases from V and 1 from J; bases not matched to a gene: 10. CDR3 sequence (DNA): TGTGCCAGCAGCCCAAGACTAGCGGAGACGGGCACAGATACGCAGTATTTT. Translated: CASSPRLAETGTDTQYF.

Only one count was recorded for this clone. This chain connects TRBV30 to TRBJ2-6, with a weak D call TRBD2 (5 bases). This CDR3 is built from 14 residues. Germline CDR1 reads GTSNPN; CDR2 reads SVGIG (reference sequence). Trimming pared 4 bases from V and 2 bases from J, leaving 9 bases between. For the CDR3, the DNA is TGTGCCTGGACTAGCATAACTGGGGCCAACGTCCTGACTTTC. Translated: CAWTSITGANVLTF.

The CDR3 loop is CASSLEEGGVPGYGYTF. CDR3 coding DNA: TGCGCCAGCAGCTTGGAGGAAGGCGGCGTTCCGGGTTATGGCTACACCTTC. V usage is TRBV5-1 and J usage is TRBJ1-2; D not certain. CDR1 is SGHRS and CDR2 is YFSETQ in the germline V gene. V was clipped by 0 bases and J by 5 bases, with 20 bases between them. This CDR3 is built from 17 residues.

The chain combines TRBV3-1 (or the pseudogene TRBV3-2) with TRBJ2-5, with 8 positions matching TRBD2. Germline loops: CDR1 LGHDT, CDR2 YNNKEL (reference sequence). The CDR3 length is 18 residues. V was clipped by 3 bases and J by 1 base; unmatched bases: 13. CDR3 protein: CASSQYSVGGDSQETQYF. CDR3 nucleotide sequence: TGTGCCAGCAGCCAGTATAGCGTCGGGGGGGACTCCCAAGAGACCCAGTACTTC.

The chain combines TRBV5-1 with TRBJ2-2, with TRBD2 identical over 11 bases. Trimming cost V 6 bases and J 3 bases; bases outside gene matches: 7. CDR3 size: 16 residues. From germline, CDR1 is SGHRS and CDR2 YFSETQ. The CDR3 here is CASKASGRWDTGELFF. In DNA, the CDR3 is TGCGCCAGCAAGGCTAGCGGGAGGTGGGACACCGGGGAGCTGTTTTTT.

This chain uses TRBV29-1 with TRBJ1-1, with 7 bases fitting TRBD1. V lost 2 bases and J lost 13; bases outside the gene matches: 4. CDR1 and CDR2 from the germline V gene are SQVTM and ANQGSEA. CDR3 size: 10 residues. CDR3 sequence (DNA): TGCAGCGTTGAAAGGGGGACAGTTTTCTTT. It yields the protein CSVERGTVFF.

CDR3 region: CASGDSGVINSPLHF. In DNA, the CDR3 is TGTGCCAGCGGGGACAGCGGAGTAATAAATTCACCCCTCCACTTT. The chain is built from TRBV2 and TRBJ1-6, with 7 bases lining up with TRBD1. CDR1 is SNHLY and CDR2 is FYNNEI in the germline V gene. The CDR3 spans 15 residues. Trimming removed 8 bases from V and 7 bases from J; junction bases left unmatched: 11.

This chain links TRBV27 with TRBJ1-5; 10 bases are shared with TRBD1. The trim removed 6 bases at V and 7 bases at J, leaving 12 bases unmatched. The CDR3 contains 16 residues. Germline assignment: CDR1 MNHEY and CDR2 SMNVEV (reference sequence). The CDR3 DNA reads TGTGCCAGCAGCCCGGGACAGGGGCCGTCTGGCCAGCCCCAGCATTTT. Its translation is CASSPGQGPSGQPQHF.

V gene TRBV20-1 combines with J gene TRBJ2-3; no clear D. Per germline, CDR1 DFQATT and CDR2 SNEGSKA (reference sequence). CDR3 length: 11 residues. V lost 1 base and J lost 6, with 5 bases in between. CDR3 sequence reads: CSARVQDTQYF. The CDR3 DNA follows: TGCAGTGCTAGAGTACAGGATACGCAGTATTTT.

The chain recombines TRBV24-1 with TRBJ2-2; D is uncertain. The CDR3 covers 16 residues. Deletions cut 1 base from V and 5 bases from J, with 13 bases between. Per the germline V gene, CDR1 is KGHDR and CDR2 is SFDVKD. The CDR3 region has the DNA TGTGCCACCAGTGATTTAGCAACGGCGAGTACCGGGGAGCTGTTTTTT. Residues: CATSDLATASTGELFF.

V usage is TRBV9 and J usage is TRBJ2-3; no clear D gene. Deletions cut 0 bases from V and 2 bases from J, with 10 bases between. Per germline, CDR1 SGDLS and CDR2 YYNGEE. This CDR3 contains 15 residues. CDR3 in amino acids: CASSVVVGPTDTQYF. Here the CDR3 DNA reads TGTGCCAGCAGCGTAGTTGTCGGTCCCACAGATACGCAGTATTTT. Using reference TRBV9 and TRBJ2-3 for the parts outside the CDR3, the full variable domain is DSGVTQTPKHLITATGQRVTLRCSPRSGDLSVYWYQQSLDQGLQFLIQYYNGEERAKGNILERFSAQQFPDLHSELNLSSLELGDSALYFCASSVVVGPTDTQYFGPGTRLTVL.

This clone was detected only once. The J gene is TRBJ2-7, the V gene TRBV19, with D perhaps given as TRBD1 or TRBD2 (6 bases each). The CDR3 is 15 amino acids. Germline V CDR1 and CDR2: LNHDA, SQIVND (reference sequence). The V and J ends lost 8 bases and 4 bases respectively, with 21 bases between them. Written as DNA, the CDR3 is TGTGCCAGTCGCCGGGGGTCAGGGGCGAGTTACGAGCAGTACTTC. It is translated as CASRRGSGASYEQYF. Complete variable domain (other parts from reference TRBV19 and TRBJ2-7): DGGITQSPKYLFRKEGQNVTLSCEQNLNHDAMYWYRQDPGQGLRLIYYSQIVNDFQKGDIAEGYSVSREKKESFPLTVTSAQKNPTAFYLCASRRGSGASYEQYFGPGTRLTVT.

The rearrangement links TRBV5-4 to TRBJ2-1, with a possible D match to TRBD2 (6 bases). This CDR3 has 14 amino acids. The germline V gene encodes CDR1 SGHNT and CDR2 YYREEE (reference sequence). Trimming removed 1 base from V and 4 bases from J, with 9 bases in between. Written as DNA, the CDR3 is TGTGCCAGCAGCTTGAACGCGGGGTACAATGAGCAGTTCTTC. Amino acids: CASSLNAGYNEQFF.

The V call is TRBV7-2, the J call TRBJ1-6, with 10 bases fitting TRBD1. Trimming cost V 6 bases and J 8 bases; bases outside gene matches: 10. In germline, CDR1 is SGHTA, CDR2 FQGNSA. The CDR3 contains 16 residues. CDR3 nucleotide sequence: TGTGCCAGCAGAGACCGGTGGGACAGGGGTTATTCACCCCTCCACTTT. This encodes CASRDRWDRGYSPLHF. Supplemented by reference TRBV7-2 and TRBJ1-6, the full variable domain reads GAGVSQSPSNKVTEKGKDVELRCDPISGHTALYWYRQSLGQGLEFLIYFQGNSAPDKSGLPSDRFSAERTGGSVSTLTIQRTQQEDSAVYLCASRDRWDRGYSPLHFGNGTRLTVT.

V is TRBV11-3 and J is TRBJ1-1; D call uncertain. Trimming removed 0 bases at V and 6 bases at J, with 11 bases between. The CDR3 sequence is 14 residues long. The V gene's germline CDR1 is SGHNT and CDR2 YENEEA. CDR3 protein: CASSLDGRQPEAFF. CDR3 nucleotide sequence: TGTGCCAGCAGCTTAGATGGGAGGCAACCTGAAGCTTTCTTT.

This chain uses TRBV19 with TRBJ1-2, with 7 bases identical to TRBD1. The CDR3 loop spans 13 amino acids. Looked up from germline, CDR1 is LNHDA and CDR2 is SQIVND (reference sequence). V gave up 3 bases and J gave up 4 bases; unmatched junction bases: 2. The CDR3 here is CASSMGTAYGYTF. The CDR3, as DNA: TGTGCCAGTAGTATGGGGACAGCCTATGGCTACACCTTC.

This chain links TRBV29-1 with TRBJ2-2, with D maybe TRBD1 (6 bases). The CDR3 extends over 15 amino acids. V was cut by 4 bases and J by 0 bases, with 12 bases left in between. Germline CDR1 is SQVTM and CDR2 is ANQGSEA. The CDR3 DNA reads TGCAGCGTTGTATCCGGGACACCGAACACCGGGGAGCTGTTTTTT. It is translated as CSVVSGTPNTGELFF.

This chain uses TRBV5-1 with TRBJ1-2; 7 bases fit TRBD1. Germline CDR1 SGHRS, CDR2 YFSETQ. The CDR3 loop spans 16 amino acids. V trimming: 4 bases; J trimming: 1 base; junction bases outside the gene matches: 10. The CDR3: CASSLGHRGDNYGYTF. In DNA, the CDR3 is TGCGCCAGCAGCCTAGGGCACAGGGGAGATAACTATGGCTACACCTTC.